Included here is one TCR beta chain sequence, with context. This entry is derived from a study of shared clonotypes between healthy human individuals. The CDR3 has 15 amino acids. The germline V gene encodes CDR1 SGDLS and CDR2 YYNGEE. V lost 4 bases to trimming and J lost 3 bases; unmatched junction nucleotides: 6. Healthy HIV-negative adults without recent acute infections or vaccinations served as donors. CD4+ cells underwent separation, giving CD45RA+ naive and CD45RA-negative memory subsets. Profiling relied on immunoSEQ multiplex PCR, and the TCRdb table lists in-frame clones only, not all of them. There are about 2.4 million clones in the sample; over 85% occur only once, and approximately 0.36% lies in the top ten.

The TCR originated in a man between 18 and 29 years old in good health. Some clones in this sample may be carry-over from other donors' samples. Sequenced input: naive CD4+ T cells from PBMCs. Subset specified: CD45RA+ positively selected. The rearrangement uses TRBV9 and TRBJ2-3, with 9 bases matching TRBD1. CDR3 DNA sequence: TGTGCCAGCAGCCCTAGGACAGGGGCGACAGATACGCAGTATTTT. Protein sequence: CASSPRTGATDTQYF.